The 3 T cell receptor beta chains given below trace back to one sample, sequenced in a study of blood T cells in healthy people across ages. Alongside a J-beta primer mix, a sample-barcoded 5' primer served in a second PCR lasting roughly 7 to 11 cycles. TCRdb ran MiXCR on the 5' RACE reads and lists one entry per CDR3 protein. The sample yields 1.8 million or so distinct CDR3 sequences, around 40% seen once. Sequencing was carried out using blood. These receptors came from a human donor in good health.

The genes are TRBV20-1 and TRBJ2-5; a weak D match, TRBD2 (5 bases). The CDR3 is made up of 14 amino acids. Germline CDR1 reads DFQATT; CDR2 reads SNEGSKA (reference sequence). The ends were cut back, 1 base at V and 0 bases at J, with 9 bases in the middle. The CDR3 DNA follows: TGCAGTGCTAGAGGAACGGGGTACCAAGAGACCCAGTACTTC. Translation gives CSARGTGYQETQYF.

The V call is TRBV2, the J call TRBJ2-6; D not certain. CDR1 and CDR2 (germline): SNHLY, FYNNEI. This CDR3 has 15 amino acids. Trimming removed 6 bases from V and 1 base from J, with 10 bases in between. The CDR3 region is CASREWVSGANVLTF. In DNA form, the CDR3 reads TGTGCCAGCAGAGAATGGGTGTCTGGGGCCAACGTCCTGACTTTC.

Details on this clonotype: The junction departs from germline at one end; a sequencing error may be responsible. The chain carries TRBV7-2 and TRBJ1-2, with a tentative D call TRBD1 (5 bases). The CDR3 sequence is 16 residues long. Germline V CDR1 and CDR2: SGHTA, FQGNSA. The CDR3 reads CAGSLDELRGNYGYTF. The DNA for the CDR3 is TGTGCCGGCAGCTTAGACGAGTTGAGGGGAAACTATGGCTACACCTTC.